Listed here are 11 T cell receptor beta chains from one sample, sequenced in a study of blood T cell repertoires in COVID-19. The method was immunoSEQ multiplex PCR; TCRdb's version includes in-frame clones alone and lacks a portion of them. This table holds under 150,000 clones, more than 65% found once. Sequencing was performed on peripheral blood. The receptors were gathered from a man aged 50 to 59 with acute or convalescent COVID-19.

This clone was counted a few times. This sequence joins TRBV18 and TRBJ1-3; 9 bases fit TRBD1. The trim removed 5 bases at V and 2 bases at J, leaving 7 bases unmatched. This CDR3 has 16 residues. Germline values: CDR1 KGHSH, CDR2 LQKENI. CDR3 coding DNA: TGTGCCAGCTCAAGAGGACAGGGGAAGACTGGAAACACCATATATTTT. It encodes CASSRGQGKTGNTIYF.

The chain has TRBV5-6 and TRBJ1-1; D may be TRBD1 (5 bases). The CDR3 has 15 residues. Trimming removed 3 bases at V and 4 bases at J, with 16 bases between. CDR1 is SGHDT and CDR2 is YYEEEE in the germline V gene. The CDR3 DNA follows: TGTGCCAGCAGCTCCTGGGGGGTGGGAGGCACTGAAGCTTTCTTT. Its protein product is CASSSWGVGGTEAFF.

The chain links TRBV5-4 to TRBJ1-2; D unresolved. The germline gives CDR1 SGHNT, CDR2 YYREEE (reference sequence). There are 15 residues in the CDR3. V lost 3 bases, J lost 3 bases, and 15 bases lay in between. Here the CDR3 DNA reads TGTGCCAGCAGCTCAGCACACTCGACTCACTATGGCTACACCTTC. Protein sequence: CASSSAHSTHYGYTF.

The chain employs TRBV6-5 and TRBJ2-3, with D perhaps TRBD1 (5 bases). The V end was cut by 2 bases, the J end by 3 bases, with 6 bases between. The CDR3 is 13 amino acids. Germline CDR1 is MNHEY and CDR2 is SVGAGI. CDR3 region: CASSYAGTDTQYF. Here the CDR3 DNA reads TGTGCCAGCAGTTACGCAGGGACAGATACGCAGTATTTT.

The gene calls are TRBV9 and TRBJ1-2, with TRBD1 matching over 9 bases. The CDR3 runs 17 residues. Unmatched junction bases numbered 10, after V lost 4 bases and J lost 0 bases. The germline gives CDR1 SGDLS, CDR2 YYNGEE. The CDR3 sequence: CASSPSSGTGSNYGYTF. CDR3 DNA: TGTGCCAGCAGCCCAAGCTCCGGGACAGGGTCTAACTATGGCTACACCTTC.

The V gene is TRBV2, the J gene TRBJ1-3; possibly TRBD1 for D (5 bases). The V gene lost 1 base and the J gene lost 2 bases, with 9 bases spanning the gap. The V gene's germline CDR1 is SNHLY and CDR2 FYNNEI. CDR3 length: 15 amino acids. CDR3 loop: CASSEGGGPGNTIYF. For the CDR3, the DNA is TGTGCCAGCAGTGAAGGGGGCGGCCCTGGAAACACCATATATTTT.

The chain carries TRBV19 and TRBJ2-2; 9 bases are a match to TRBD1. Germline loops: CDR1 LNHDA, CDR2 SQIVND (reference sequence). V trimming: 4 bases; J trimming: 6 bases; junction bases outside the gene matches: 6. The CDR3 has 15 amino acids. The CDR3 loop reads CASSTTGGSSGELFF. The DNA of the CDR3 is TGTGCCAGTAGTACTACAGGGGGCTCGTCCGGGGAGCTGTTTTTT.

The V and J genes are TRBV3-1 (or the pseudogene TRBV3-2) and TRBJ2-1; 9 bases fit TRBD1. The CDR3 length is 15 residues. V dropped 0 bases and J dropped 8; count of bases not matched to a gene: 5. Germline V lookup: CDR1 LGHDT, CDR2 YNNKEL (reference sequence). In DNA form, the CDR3 reads TGTGCCAGCAGCCAAGAGGGACAGGGAGTGGATGAGCAGTTCTTC. Translating gives CASSQEGQGVDEQFF.

The rearrangement links TRBV28 to TRBJ2-1; 8 bases match TRBD1. J gave up 9 bases and V 5 bases, and 3 bases lay outside the gene matches. The germline V gene encodes CDR1 MDHEN and CDR2 SYDVKM. There are 12 residues in the CDR3. The CDR3 protein is CASSIRGREQFF. CDR3 DNA: TGTGCCAGCAGTATCAGGGGGCGTGAGCAGTTCTTC.

The rearrangement uses TRBV5-1 and TRBJ1-4, with D maybe TRBD1 (5 bases). The CDR3 loop spans 14 amino acids. Trimming removed 1 base at V and 5 bases at J, with 9 bases between. The germline gives CDR1 SGHRS, CDR2 YFSETQ. CDR3 coding DNA: TGCGCCAGCAGCTTGAGACAGTTAAATGAAAAACTGTTTTTT. Translating gives CASSLRQLNEKLFF.

There are a few counts of this clone. V usage is TRBV4-1 and J usage is TRBJ1-3, with D tentatively TRBD1 (5 bases). V lost 4 bases to trimming and J lost 6 bases, with 7 bases between them. Germline V gene lookup returns CDR1 MGHRA and CDR2 YSYEKL. This CDR3 comprises 12 residues. CDR3 nucleotide sequence: TGCGCCAGCAGCCCGACAGTAAACACCATATATTTT. It codes for CASSPTVNTIYF.